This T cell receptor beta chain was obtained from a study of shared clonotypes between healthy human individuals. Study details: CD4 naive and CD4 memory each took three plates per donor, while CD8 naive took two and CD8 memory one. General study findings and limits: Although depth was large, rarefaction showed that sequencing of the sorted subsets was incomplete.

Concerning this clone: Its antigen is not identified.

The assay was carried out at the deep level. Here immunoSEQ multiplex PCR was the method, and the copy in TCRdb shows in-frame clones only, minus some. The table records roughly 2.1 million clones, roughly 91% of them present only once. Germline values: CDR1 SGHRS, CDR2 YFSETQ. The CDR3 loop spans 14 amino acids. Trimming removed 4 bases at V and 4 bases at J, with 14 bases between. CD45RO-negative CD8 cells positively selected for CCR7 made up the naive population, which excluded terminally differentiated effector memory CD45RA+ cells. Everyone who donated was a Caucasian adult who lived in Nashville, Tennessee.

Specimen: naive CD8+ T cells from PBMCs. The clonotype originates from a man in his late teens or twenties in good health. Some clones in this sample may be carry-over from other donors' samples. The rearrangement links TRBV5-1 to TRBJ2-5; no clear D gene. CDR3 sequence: CASSADRYPETQYF. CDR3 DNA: TGCGCCAGCAGCGCTGACCGCTACCCAGAGACCCAGTACTTC.